Following are 24 T cell receptor beta chains from one sample sequenced in a study of blood T cell repertoires in COVID-19. Profiled with immunoSEQ multiplex PCR; TCRdb holds only in-frame clones, not every one. The sample holds approximately 52,000 clones, 85% seen once. Material for sequencing was peripheral blood. Receptors were obtained from a human donor in a cohort sampled during active COVID-19.

The chain couples TRBV5-8 to TRBJ2-3; D may be TRBD1 (7 bases). The germline gives CDR1 SGHTS, CDR2 YDEGEE. Trimming took off 5 bases at V and 2 bases at J, with 12 bases between the two ends. The CDR3 loop spans 14 amino acids. The CDR3 DNA sequence: TGTGCCAGCAGTCAGGGGGGAGACACAGATACGCAGTATTTT. Translation gives CASSQGGDTDTQYF.

The rearrangement joins TRBV5-1 to TRBJ2-1; D unclear. This CDR3 spans 14 amino acids. Trimming removed 6 bases from V and 3 bases from J, with 13 bases in between. Per germline, CDR1 SGHRS and CDR2 YFSETQ. Here the CDR3 reads CASTAGSIYNEQFF. In DNA, the CDR3 is TGCGCCAGCACCGCCGGGTCCATCTACAATGAGCAGTTCTTC.

The chain links TRBV24-1 to TRBJ1-1, with no clear D. The germline V gene encodes CDR1 KGHDR and CDR2 SFDVKD. The CDR3 is made up of 14 amino acids. With 0 bases removed from V and 4 bases from J, the gap between germline ends came to 8 bases. CDR3 sequence reads: CATSDLVTLTEAFF. The CDR3 bases are TGTGCCACCAGTGATTTGGTGACACTCACTGAAGCTTTCTTT.

The sample holds one count of this clone. The chain links TRBV28 to TRBJ1-5, with TRBD1 identical over 10 bases. There are 16 residues in the CDR3. V lost 5 bases, J lost 4 bases, and 8 bases stayed unmatched. The germline V gene has CDR1 MDHEN and CDR2 SYDVKM. The CDR3 sequence: CASSPQGQGWNQPQHF. The CDR3 DNA is TGTGCCAGCAGTCCTCAGGGACAGGGGTGGAATCAGCCCCAGCATTTT. Full variable domain (missing parts from reference TRBV28 and TRBJ1-5): DVKVTQSSRYLVKRTGEKVFLECVQDMDHENMFWYRQDPGLGLRLIYFSYDVKMKEKGDIPEGYSVSREKKERFSLILESASTNQTSMYLCASSPQGQGWNQPQHFGDGTRLSIL.

This rearrangement joins TRBV10-3 to TRBJ1-6; D uncertain. Germline loops: CDR1 ENHRY, CDR2 SYGVKD. V lost 2 bases, J lost 5 bases, and 7 bases lay in between. The CDR3 runs to 14 residues. The chain's CDR3 is CAISETTDNSPLHF. CDR3 sequence (DNA): TGTGCCATCAGTGAGACTACGGATAATTCACCCCTCCACTTT.

CDR3 DNA sequence: TGTGCCAGCAGCTTAGGACTAGCTGGCGAGCAGTACTTC. Translation: CASSLGLAGEQYF. The rearrangement uses TRBV7-8 and TRBJ2-7, with 7 bases fitting TRBD2. Looked up from germline, CDR1 is SGHVS and CDR2 is FQNEAQ. The CDR3 runs to 13 residues. J gave up 6 bases and V 1 base, and 3 bases lay outside the gene matches.

The chain has TRBV10-3 and TRBJ1-2, with D possibly being TRBD1 (6 bases). The CDR3 is made up of 13 amino acids. Trimming removed 1 base at V and 5 bases at J, with 8 bases between. Germline CDR1 is ENHRY and CDR2 is SYGVKD. In nucleotides, the CDR3 is TGTGCCATCAGTGAGTTAGGACAGTATGGCTACACCTTC. As protein: CAISELGQYGYTF.

This rearrangement joins TRBV27 to TRBJ1-6; D gene uncertain. CDR1 is MNHEY, CDR2 SMNVEV, per germline (reference sequence). The CDR3 is 16 residues long. V was pared by 6 bases and J by 2 bases, with 14 bases between. CDR3: CASRARQVPYNSPLHF. CDR3 coding DNA: TGTGCCAGCAGGGCCCGCCAGGTCCCCTATAATTCACCCCTCCACTTT.

This chain joins TRBV19 and TRBJ1-1; tentatively, D is TRBD1 (5 bases). V lost 7 bases, J lost 0 bases, and 15 bases lay in between. Germline V CDR1 and CDR2: LNHDA, SQIVND (reference sequence). This CDR3 spans 15 amino acids. The CDR3 coding sequence is TGTGCCAGTACCTCCCGACAGACGCTGAACACTGAAGCTTTCTTT. Protein product: CASTSRQTLNTEAFF.

This clone was counted between two and nine times. V is TRBV28 and J is TRBJ2-7; a weak D match, TRBD1 (5 bases). Germline-derived CDR1 and CDR2 are MDHEN and SYDVKM. The CDR3 length is 12 residues. The V and J ends lost 3 bases and 6 bases respectively, with 9 bases between them. CDR3 sequence: CASSFPQGEQYF. For the CDR3, the DNA is TGTGCCAGCAGTTTCCCCCAGGGCGAGCAGTACTTC. The full variable domain, rest sourced from reference TRBV28 and TRBJ2-7, is DVKVTQSSRYLVKRTGEKVFLECVQDMDHENMFWYRQDPGLGLRLIYFSYDVKMKEKGDIPEGYSVSREKKERFSLILESASTNQTSMYLCASSFPQGEQYFGPGTRLTVT.

This clone is medium-sized in the sample. The V gene is TRBV27, the J gene TRBJ2-1; the match to TRBD2 covers 8 bases. Germline CDR1 and CDR2: MNHEY and SMNVEV (reference sequence). The junction had 15 bases not matched to a gene; V was cut back by 11 bases and J by 0 bases. The CDR3 is made up of 17 amino acids. CDR3 region: CARRVTAGEFSYNEQFF. The CDR3, as DNA: TGTGCCCGCCGGGTAACAGCGGGAGAGTTCTCCTACAATGAGCAGTTCTTC.

The rearrangement links TRBV3-1 (or the pseudogene TRBV3-2) to TRBJ1-1, with D unclear. The germline gives CDR1 LGHDT, CDR2 YNNKEL (reference sequence). Trimming removed 2 bases from V and 6 bases from J, with 22 bases in between. The CDR3 has 17 amino acids. Here the CDR3 reads CASSQLLGGGLGAEAFF. CDR3 nucleotide sequence: TGTGCCAGCAGCCAACTACTGGGAGGAGGGTTAGGCGCTGAAGCTTTCTTT.

V gene TRBV4-1 combines with J gene TRBJ2-7; 8 bases match TRBD2. J lost 8 bases, V lost 0 bases, and 3 bases had no gene match. The CDR3 runs 13 residues. Per the germline V gene, CDR1 is MGHRA and CDR2 is YSYEKL. The CDR3 DNA follows: TGCGCCAGCAGCCAAGAACAGCGGGGGCAGCAGTACTTC. Its protein product is CASSQEQRGQQYF.

The sample holds many counts of this clone. The chain uses TRBV13 and TRBJ1-2; 7 bases line up with TRBD1. CDR1 is PRHDT, CDR2 FYEKMQ, per germline (reference sequence). This CDR3 is 13 amino acids long. V was clipped by 6 bases and J by 8 bases; unmatched bases: 9. The CDR3, as DNA: TGTGCCAGCAGTCGCCGGGACAGCAGAGGCTACACCTTC. Protein sequence: CASSRRDSRGYTF.

The chain joins TRBV4-1 to TRBJ2-1, with TRBD1 as a possible D gene (5 bases). The germline V gene has CDR1 MGHRA and CDR2 YSYEKL. This CDR3 has 17 residues. The V end was cut by 4 bases, the J end by 0 bases, with 16 bases between. The CDR3, as DNA: TGCGCCAGCAGCCCCAACCGCGACAGCAGCTCCTACAATGAGCAGTTCTTC. Protein: CASSPNRDSSSYNEQFF.

J is TRBJ1-6 and V is TRBV9, with 7 bases fitting TRBD1. The CDR3 runs to 13 residues. Germline V gene data show CDR1 as SGDLS and CDR2 as YYNGEE. V gave up 4 bases and J gave up 12 bases; unmatched junction bases: 7. CDR3 nucleotide sequence: TGTGCCAGCAGCCCTACAGGGGCCCAACCCCTCCACTTT. This gives the protein CASSPTGAQPLHF.

This chain joins TRBV6-5 and TRBJ2-1; 7 positions match TRBD2. Germline CDR1 is MNHEY and CDR2 is SVGAGI. Trimming cost V 8 bases and J 8 bases; bases outside gene matches: 12. The CDR3 extends over 14 amino acids. This chain's CDR3 is CASQASWGGHEQFF. The CDR3, as DNA: TGTGCCAGCCAAGCCTCATGGGGAGGGCATGAGCAGTTCTTC.

This CDR3 reads CASVAPLGQGARGRYEQYF. Written as DNA, the CDR3 is TGTGCCAGCGTTGCTCCCTTGGGACAGGGGGCGCGGGGGAGGTACGAGCAGTACTTC. J is TRBJ2-7 and V is TRBV28; 12 bases fit TRBD1. V gave up 8 bases and J gave up 4 bases; unmatched junction bases: 21. CDR3 length: 19 amino acids. The germline V gene encodes CDR1 MDHEN and CDR2 SYDVKM.

The V call is TRBV28, the J call TRBJ2-7; 11 bases map to TRBD2. This CDR3 spans 14 amino acids. V gave up 3 bases and J gave up 7 bases; unmatched junction bases: 5. Germline CDR1 MDHEN, CDR2 SYDVKM. The CDR3: CASSFQLAGVEQYF. The CDR3 DNA reads TGTGCCAGCAGTTTTCAACTAGCGGGAGTAGAGCAGTACTTC.

This clone was detected only a few times. The rearrangement links TRBV10-3 to TRBJ1-6, with 8 bases that match TRBD1. CDR3 length: 15 residues. The germline CDR1 and CDR2 sequences are ENHRY and SYGVKD. Losses at the gene ends were 4 bases for V and 4 bases for J; bases not matched to a gene: 3. This chain's CDR3 is CAISAQGEYNSPLHF. Written as DNA, the CDR3 is TGTGCCATCAGTGCACAGGGGGAGTATAATTCACCCCTCCACTTT.

This clone was seen a single time. The CDR3 region has the DNA TGTGCCAGCAGTTGGGGGCAGGGGGCCTACGAGCAGTACTTC. Amino acid sequence: CASSWGQGAYEQYF. The chain is built from TRBV27 and TRBJ2-7, with 7 bases fitting TRBD1. This CDR3 has 14 amino acids. Germline assignment: CDR1 MNHEY and CDR2 SMNVEV (reference sequence). After removal of 4 bases from V and 2 bases from J, the junction contained 5 bases not matched to a gene.

CDR3 amino acids: CASSPPGRWTSGRLTYNEQFF. The CDR3 coding sequence is TGTGCCAGCAGCCCCCCCGGGAGGTGGACTAGCGGGAGACTTACCTACAATGAGCAGTTCTTC. The chain employs TRBV7-8 and TRBJ2-1; 13 nucleotides match TRBD2. The germline V gene encodes CDR1 SGHVS and CDR2 FQNEAQ. This CDR3 comprises 21 residues. V was pared by 5 bases and J by 2 bases, with 18 bases of the junction left unmatched. The full variable domain, in which reference TRBV7-8 and TRBJ2-1 provide the parts outside the CDR3, is GAGVSQSPRYKVAKRGQDVALRCDPISGHVSLFWYQQALGQGPEFLTYFQNEAQLDKSGLPSDRFFAERPEGSVSTLKIQRTQQEDSAVYLCASSPPGRWTSGRLTYNEQFFGPGTRLTVL.

This sequence joins TRBV7-9 and TRBJ2-5; D is perhaps TRBD1 (6 bases). There are 17 residues in the CDR3. Germline V gene data show CDR1 as SEHNR and CDR2 as FQNEAQ (reference sequence). V was shortened by 5 bases and J by 4 bases, with 23 bases between the two germline ends. CDR3: CASSALQGRRGGETQYF. Written as DNA, the CDR3 is TGTGCCAGCAGCGCACTCCAGGGGCGGCGAGGGGGAGAGACCCAGTACTTC.

This chain joins TRBV14 and TRBJ2-1; TRBD1 aligns across 8 bases. CDR3 length equals 16 residues. The V segment lost 2 bases and the J segment 5 bases; nucleotides outside the gene matches: 8. Germline V gene data show CDR1 as SGHDN and CDR2 as FVKESK. CDR3 bases: TGTGCCAGCAGCCAATATCCGGGACAGGTCAACAATGAGCAGTTCTTC. This codes for CASSQYPGQVNNEQFF.